This TCR beta chain was identified during a study of shared T cell receptors in the human thymus. Produced via immunoSEQ multiplex PCR; TCRdb's table is partial and in-frame only. This table holds about 610,000 clones, around nine tenths found once. V was clipped by 5 bases and J by 3 bases, with 21 bases between them. Germline V gene data show CDR1 as SGHTA and CDR2 as FQGNSA. The CDR3 is made up of 17 amino acids. The same data also went into a second study, on human thymus T cells. That investigation notes: It was from resections taken during corrective heart surgery that the thymus tissue came.

The J gene is TRBJ2-3, the V gene TRBV7-2; a weak D match, TRBD1 (5 bases). This receptor was identified in a boy under three years old with a congenital heart defect. The sample consisted of thymocytes. CDR3 amino acids: CASSIRRRQGPTDTQYF. The CDR3 bases are TGTGCCAGCAGCATCCGACGCCGGCAGGGCCCAACAGATACGCAGTATTTT. The variable domain in full, completed from reference TRBV7-2 and TRBJ2-3, reads GAGVSQSPSNKVTEKGKDVELRCDPISGHTALYWYRQSLGQGLEFLIYFQGNSAPDKSGLPSDRFSAERTGGSVSTLTIQRTQQEDSAVYLCASSIRRRQGPTDTQYFGPGTRLTVL.